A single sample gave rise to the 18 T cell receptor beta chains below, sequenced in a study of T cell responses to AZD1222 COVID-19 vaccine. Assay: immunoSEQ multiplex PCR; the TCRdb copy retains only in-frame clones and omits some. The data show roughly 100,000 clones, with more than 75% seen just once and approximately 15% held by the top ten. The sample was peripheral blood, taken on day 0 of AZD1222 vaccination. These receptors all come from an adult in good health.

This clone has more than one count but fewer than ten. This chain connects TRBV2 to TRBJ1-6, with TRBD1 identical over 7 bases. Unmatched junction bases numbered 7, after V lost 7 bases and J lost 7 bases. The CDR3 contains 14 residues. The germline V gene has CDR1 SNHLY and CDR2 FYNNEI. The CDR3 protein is CASTQGQRNSPLHF. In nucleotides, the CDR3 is TGTGCCAGCACTCAGGGACAGAGAAATTCACCCCTCCACTTT.

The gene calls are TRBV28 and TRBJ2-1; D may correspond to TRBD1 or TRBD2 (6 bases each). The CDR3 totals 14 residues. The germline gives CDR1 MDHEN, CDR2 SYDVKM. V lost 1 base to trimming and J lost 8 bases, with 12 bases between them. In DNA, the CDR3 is TGTGCCAGCAGTTTATCGTGGGGGGCGTATGAGCAGTTCTTC. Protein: CASSLSWGAYEQFF. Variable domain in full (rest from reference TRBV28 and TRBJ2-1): DVKVTQSSRYLVKRTGEKVFLECVQDMDHENMFWYRQDPGLGLRLIYFSYDVKMKEKGDIPEGYSVSREKKERFSLILESASTNQTSMYLCASSLSWGAYEQFFGPGTRLTVL.

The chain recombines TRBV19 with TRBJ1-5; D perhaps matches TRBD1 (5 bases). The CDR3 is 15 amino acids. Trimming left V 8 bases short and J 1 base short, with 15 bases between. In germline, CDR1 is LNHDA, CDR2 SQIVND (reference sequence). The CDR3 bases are TGTGCCAGTGCGGGTGGGGGTCGGAGCAATCAGCCCCAGCATTTT. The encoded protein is CASAGGGRSNQPQHF.

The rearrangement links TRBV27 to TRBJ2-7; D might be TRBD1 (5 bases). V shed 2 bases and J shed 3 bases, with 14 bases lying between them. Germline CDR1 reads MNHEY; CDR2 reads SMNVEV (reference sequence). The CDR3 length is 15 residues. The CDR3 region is CASSLDGSGLYEQYF. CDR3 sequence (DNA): TGTGCCAGCAGTTTAGATGGTTCAGGGCTCTACGAGCAGTACTTC.

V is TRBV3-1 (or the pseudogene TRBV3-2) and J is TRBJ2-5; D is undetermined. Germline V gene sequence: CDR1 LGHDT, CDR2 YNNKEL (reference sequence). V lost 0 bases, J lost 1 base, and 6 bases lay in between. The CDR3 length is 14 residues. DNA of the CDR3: TGTGCCAGCAGCCAAGAAAGGGCCCAAGAGACCCAGTACTTC. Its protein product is CASSQERAQETQYF.

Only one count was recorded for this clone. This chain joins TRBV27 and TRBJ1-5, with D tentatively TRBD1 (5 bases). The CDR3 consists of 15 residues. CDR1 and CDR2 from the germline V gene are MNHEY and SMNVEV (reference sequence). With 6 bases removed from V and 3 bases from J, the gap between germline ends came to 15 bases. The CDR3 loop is CASSRMGRINQPQHF. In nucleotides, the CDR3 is TGTGCCAGCAGCAGGATGGGACGGATCAATCAGCCCCAGCATTTT.

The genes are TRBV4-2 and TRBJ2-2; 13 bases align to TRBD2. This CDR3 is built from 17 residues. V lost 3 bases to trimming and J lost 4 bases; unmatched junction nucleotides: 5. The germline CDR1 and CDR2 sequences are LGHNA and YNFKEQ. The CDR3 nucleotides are TGTGCCAGCAGCCAGGAACTAGCGGGAGGGCCCACCGGGGAGCTGTTTTTT. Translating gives CASSQELAGGPTGELFF.

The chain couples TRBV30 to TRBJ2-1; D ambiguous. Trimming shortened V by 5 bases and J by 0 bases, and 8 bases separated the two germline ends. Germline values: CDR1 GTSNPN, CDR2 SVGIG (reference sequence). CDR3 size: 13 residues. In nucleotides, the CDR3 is TGTGCCTGGGGCGAGACCTCCTACAATGAGCAGTTCTTC. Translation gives CAWGETSYNEQFF.

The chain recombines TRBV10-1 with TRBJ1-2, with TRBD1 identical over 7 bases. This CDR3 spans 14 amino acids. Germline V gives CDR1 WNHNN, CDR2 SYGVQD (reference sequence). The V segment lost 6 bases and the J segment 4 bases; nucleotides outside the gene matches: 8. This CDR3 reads CASRMTGLCYGYTF. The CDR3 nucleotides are TGCGCCAGCAGGATGACAGGGCTATGCTATGGCTACACCTTC.

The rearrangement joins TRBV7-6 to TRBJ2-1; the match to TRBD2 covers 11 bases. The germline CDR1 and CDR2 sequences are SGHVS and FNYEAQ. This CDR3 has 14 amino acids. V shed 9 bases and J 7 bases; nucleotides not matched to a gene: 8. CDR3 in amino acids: CASLPGTSGNEQFF. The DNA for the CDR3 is TGTGCCAGTTTACCCGGGACTAGCGGAAATGAGCAGTTCTTC. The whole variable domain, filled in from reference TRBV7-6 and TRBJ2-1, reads GAGVSQSPRYKVTKRGQDVALRCDPISGHVSLYWYRQALGQGPEFLTYFNYEAQQDKSGLPNDRFSAERPEGSISTLTIQRTEQRDSAMYRCASLPGTSGNEQFFGPGTRLTVL.

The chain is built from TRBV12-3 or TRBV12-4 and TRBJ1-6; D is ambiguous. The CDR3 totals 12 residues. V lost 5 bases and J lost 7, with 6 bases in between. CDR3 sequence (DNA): TGTGCCAGCAGTCTCCAAAATTCACCCCTCCACTTT. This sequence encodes CASSLQNSPLHF.

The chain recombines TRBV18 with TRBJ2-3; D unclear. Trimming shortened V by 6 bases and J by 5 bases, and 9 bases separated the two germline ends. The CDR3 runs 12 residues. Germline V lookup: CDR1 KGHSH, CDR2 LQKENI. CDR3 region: CASSAGEDTQYF. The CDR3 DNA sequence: TGTGCCAGCTCGGCCGGAGAAGATACGCAGTATTTT.

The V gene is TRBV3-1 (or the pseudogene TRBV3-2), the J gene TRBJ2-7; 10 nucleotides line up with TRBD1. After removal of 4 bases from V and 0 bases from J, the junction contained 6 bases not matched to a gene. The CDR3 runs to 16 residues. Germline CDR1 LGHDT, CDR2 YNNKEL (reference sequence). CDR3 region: CASSRMTGGISYEQYF. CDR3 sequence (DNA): TGTGCCAGCAGCCGAATGACAGGGGGCATCTCCTACGAGCAGTACTTC.

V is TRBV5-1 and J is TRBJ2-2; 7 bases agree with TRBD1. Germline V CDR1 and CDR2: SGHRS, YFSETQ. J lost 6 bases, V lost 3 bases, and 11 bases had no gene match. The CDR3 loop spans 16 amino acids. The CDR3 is CASSWNRQGWAGELFF. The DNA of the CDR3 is TGCGCCAGCAGCTGGAATAGACAGGGATGGGCCGGGGAGCTGTTTTTT.

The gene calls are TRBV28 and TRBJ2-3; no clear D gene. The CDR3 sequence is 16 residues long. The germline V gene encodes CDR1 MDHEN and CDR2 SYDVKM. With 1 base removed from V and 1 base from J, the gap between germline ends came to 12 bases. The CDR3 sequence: CASSLLGHQGTDTQYF. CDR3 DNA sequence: TGTGCCAGCAGTTTATTAGGGCATCAAGGCACAGATACGCAGTATTTT.

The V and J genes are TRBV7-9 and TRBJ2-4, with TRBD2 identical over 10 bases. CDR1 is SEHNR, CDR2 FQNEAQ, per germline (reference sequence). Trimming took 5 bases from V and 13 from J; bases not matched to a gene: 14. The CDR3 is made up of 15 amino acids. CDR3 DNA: TGTGCCAGCAGCCCACCCAGCGGGAGGGCCTTATCGCAGTACTTC. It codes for CASSPPSGRALSQYF.

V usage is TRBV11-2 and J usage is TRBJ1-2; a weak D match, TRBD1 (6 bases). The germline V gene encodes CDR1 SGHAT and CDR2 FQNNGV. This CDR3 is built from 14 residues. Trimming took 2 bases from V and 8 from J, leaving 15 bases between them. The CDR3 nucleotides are TGTGCCAGCAGCTTACGCGAGCTGGGGGCGGGCTACACCTTC. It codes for CASSLRELGAGYTF. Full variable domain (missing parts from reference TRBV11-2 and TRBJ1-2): EAGVAQSPRYKIIEKRQSVAFWCNPISGHATLYWYQQILGQGPKLLIQFQNNGVVDDSQLPKDRFSAERLKGVDSTLKIQPAKLEDSAVYLCASSLRELGAGYTFGSGTRLTVV.

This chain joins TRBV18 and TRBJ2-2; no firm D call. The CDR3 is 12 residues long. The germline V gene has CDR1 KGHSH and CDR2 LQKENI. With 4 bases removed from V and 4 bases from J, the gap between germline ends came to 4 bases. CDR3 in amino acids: CASSQITGELFF. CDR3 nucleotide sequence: TGTGCCAGCTCACAAATCACCGGGGAGCTGTTTTTT.